This TCR beta chain derives from a study of brain metastases from non-small cell lung cancer. Whole-study results and caveats: Expanded T-cell clones appeared in about 70% of brain metastases over primaries. T-cell infiltration was lower in brain metastases than primaries (P < 0.001). Metastases had sparse T cells but largely shared repertoires with primaries.

Profiled with immunoSEQ multiplex PCR; TCRdb holds only in-frame clones, not every one. Altogether a few thousand clones are present, about 90% being singletons, with the ten largest covering approximately 3.9%. This CDR3 is 15 amino acids long. CDR1 and CDR2 (germline): WNHNN, SYGVQD (reference sequence). For this clone: The antigen is not known. Mismatch with germline at one junction end may stem from a read error.

This rearrangement joins TRBV10-1 to TRBJ2-2, with 10 bases lining up with TRBD2. This TCR was recovered from a donor at least 40 years old with non-small cell lung cancer. The sample taken for sequencing was primary lung tumor tissue. The CDR3 bases are TGCGCCAGCAGACCTGGGACTAGCGACGCCGGGGAGCTATTTTTT. Encoded protein: CASRPGTSDAGELFF.